This TCR beta chain was recorded in a study of blood T cell repertoires in COVID-19. For the study at large: The United States, Italy and Spain supplied acute and convalescent COVID-19 samples. From T cells, B-cell-depleted T cells, or PBMCs came the material, which was cDNA or gDNA.

Source study methods: Reference gene primer amplification yielded estimated nucleated cell counts. Assay used: immunoSEQ multiplex PCR; TCRdb lists only in-frame clones, some missing. V, J and clone size are taken as reported in that table, and D and trimming were inferred from the DNA itself. The sample gives 120,000 to 150,000 clones, approximately 88% of which show up once; just under 0.95% is in the top ten. In this sample, this clone turned up a few times. The V gene end was trimmed by 1 base and the J gene end by 1 base; junction bases not matched to a gene: 8. There are 17 residues in the CDR3. Germline CDR1 and CDR2: SGHDN and FVKESK.

This chain uses TRBV14 with TRBJ2-7, with 9 bases that match TRBD1. The sequence derives from a woman between 45 and 65 years old with acute or convalescent COVID-19. The sequencing sample was made of peripheral blood. The CDR3 is CASSQALRTGVSYEQYF. The CDR3 DNA reads TGTGCCAGCAGCCAAGCCCTACGGACAGGGGTATCCTACGAGCAGTACTTC.